This T cell receptor beta chain was recorded in a study of somatic mutations in cytotoxic T cells in rheumatoid arthritis. Study at large: Purity of nearly 100% was reached when some V beta antibody-stained T-cell populations were flow-sorted, including V beta1+ cells sequenced for TCRB. Overall study findings and caveats: A rise in CD8+ clonality with age was seen in rheumatoid arthritis patients but not in healthy controls. The identity of the antigens targeted by the expanded CD8+ clones remained unknown.

The V gene lost 1 base and the J gene lost 2 bases, with 3 bases spanning the gap. The CDR3 has 12 amino acids. Germline assignment: CDR1 SGHTA and CDR2 FQGNSA. About this clone: No antigen is known for it.

Repertoires were generated with immunoSEQ multiplex PCR, while TCRdb's copy carries only in-frame clones and drops some. The sample records 27,000 or so clones, around nine tenths being singletons. This clonotype was obtained from an adult with rheumatoid arthritis. The chain is built from TRBV7-2 and TRBJ2-7; D remains unclear. The sample consisted of CD8+ T cells sorted from blood. CDR3 residues: CASSLGAYEQYF. The CDR3 nucleotides read TGTGCCAGCAGCTTAGGAGCCTACGAGCAGTACTTC.